These T cell receptor beta chains were read from a single sample in a study of shared clonotypes between healthy human individuals. Generated by immunoSEQ multiplex PCR, the TCRdb table keeps only in-frame clones and is missing some. The top ten clones hold about 0.4% of a sample with under 1,900,000 clones, around 98.5% of them seen once. The sequencing input was naive CD4+ T cells sorted from blood. These receptors all stem from a man under 40 in good health. Each CDR3 is given with its conserved first and last residue.

v_gene	j_gene	len	CDR3aa
TRBV28	TRBJ2-7	14	CASSLWGANDEQYF
TRBV5-1	TRBJ2-3	16	CASSLVTSSSTDTQYF
TRBV11-2	TRBJ2-7	10	CASSHTEQYF
TRBV7-7	TRBJ1-1	13	CASSPGAGAEAFF
TRBV27	TRBJ2-7	16	CASGLAGGRSSYEQYF
TRBV7-9	TRBJ2-3	12	CASSLDADTQYF
TRBV27	TRBJ2-2	12	CASSSTTGELFF
TRBV23-1	TRBJ2-7	18	CASSQSFPSGEASYEQYF
TRBV5-5	TRBJ2-3	17	CASSLRRGQGAPDTQYF
TRBV19	TRBJ1-2	13	CALTRGSGYGYTF
TRBV7-6	TRBJ2-3	15	CASSLGSSSTDTQYF
TRBV28	TRBJ1-1	14	CASSSTGSNTEAFF
TRBV4-1	TRBJ2-2	21	CASSQERRGPHNRGNTGELFF
TRBV5-4	TRBJ2-5	15	CASSKPGLAEETQYF
TRBV5-4	TRBJ2-1	17	CASSLSLAGVFYNEQFF
TRBV6-6	TRBJ2-1	15	CASSYSREVFNEQFF
TRBV9	TRBJ2-1	18	CASSLRLGTSGRLNEQFF
TRBV14	TRBJ2-3	16	CASSQGLRFSTDTQYF
TRBV5-1	TRBJ1-2	14	CASSPSLTGTGYTF
TRBV5-4	TRBJ1-1	14	CASSLVRRGTEAFF
TRBV5-1	TRBJ2-3	14	CASRPTGSTDTQYF
TRBV9	TRBJ2-3	14	CASSVEAAWDTQYF